What follows are 7 T cell receptor beta chains derived from one specimen sequenced in a study of T cell clonality in common variable immunodeficiency. The assay was immunoSEQ multiplex PCR, and TCRdb's table has in-frame clones only and misses some. Observed in the sample are tens of thousands of clones, none of them singletons. Sample: peripheral blood mononuclear cells. All receptors derive from a person aged 18 to 75 in good health.

In its sample, this clone was seen many times. Partial CDR3 DNA: TGTGCCAGTCTCTTAGACAGGGGGAACACTGAA. Its translation: CASLLDRGNTE. The complete CDR3 sequence is CASLLDRGNTEAFF. The J gene is TRBJ1-1, the V gene TRBV19, with TRBD1 matching over 8 bases. The DNA ends 3 residues before the CDR3 does, and the rest of the CDR3 is filled in from the germline J gene. This CDR3 spans 14 amino acids. Germline CDR1 reads LNHDA; CDR2 reads SQIVND (reference sequence). With 8 bases clipped from V and 1 base from J, the junction kept 6 bases outside the gene matches.

This clone has just a few counts. The read halts 3 residues ahead of the CDR3 end, with the missing end drawn from the germline J gene. V gene TRBV30 combines with J gene TRBJ1-1; 8 bases fit TRBD1. CDR3 length: 14 residues. Germline CDR1 reads GTSNPN; CDR2 reads SVGIG (reference sequence). The CDR3 region is CAWSGDRGSYEAFF. The DNA read from the CDR3 is TGTGCCTGGAGTGGAGACAGGGGATCCTACGAG.

This clone was counted at least ten times. The CDR3 goes on 3 residues after the read ends, and that part is filled in from the germline J gene. The V call is TRBV6-1, the J call TRBJ2-5; TRBD1 agrees at 7 bases. After removal of 4 bases from V and 5 bases from J, the junction contained 10 bases not matched to a gene. The CDR3 covers 15 residues. CDR1 is MNHNS and CDR2 is SASEGT in the germline V gene. CDR3 region: CASSGGRGRGETQYF. CDR3 bases read: TGTGCCAGCAGTGGTGGAAGGGGGCGCGGGGAGACC.

This clone was detected a few times. The CDR3 region is CASSPSGRARTDDDYTF. The DNA read from the CDR3 is TGTGCCAGCTCACCAAGCGGGAGGGCCAGGACGGACGATGAC. The genes are TRBV18 and TRBJ1-2, with unresolved D. Sequencing ends 3 residues short of the CDR3 end; the germline J gene provides the rest. Looked up from germline, CDR1 is KGHSH and CDR2 is LQKENI. This CDR3 contains 17 residues.

There are many counts of this clone. The DNA ends 3 residues before the CDR3 does, and the rest of the CDR3 is filled in from the germline J gene. The chain has TRBV20-1 and TRBJ2-2; 7 nucleotides match TRBD1. The CDR3 totals 18 residues. After removal of 0 bases from V and 3 bases from J, the junction contained 13 bases not matched to a gene. Germline CDR1 and CDR2: DFQATT and SNEGSKA (reference sequence). The DNA read from the CDR3 is TGCAGTGCTAGAGAGGGATGGATGGGGACAGTATACACCGGGGAG. Translating it yields CSAREGWMGTVYTGE. The complete CDR3 sequence is CSAREGWMGTVYTGELFF.

This clone showed up many times. The CDR3 end lies 3 residues beyond the end of the read and is filled in from the germline J gene. The chain uses TRBV6-1 and TRBJ2-2; D is possibly TRBD1 (6 bases). Germline loops: CDR1 MNHNS, CDR2 SASEGT. This CDR3 comprises 14 residues. The covered CDR3 bases are TGTGCCAGCAGTGACGGACAGCCCCATGAAAAG. This gives the protein CASSDGQPHEK. The complete CDR3 protein is CASSDGQPHEKLFF.

This clone showed up many times. Coverage ceases 3 residues before the CDR3 finishes, and the germline J gene fills in the end. This sequence joins TRBV20-1 and TRBJ1-2; 11 nucleotides agree with TRBD1. V trimming: 2 bases; J trimming: 4 bases; junction bases outside the gene matches: 6. The CDR3 covers 15 residues. CDR1 is DFQATT, CDR2 SNEGSKA, per germline (reference sequence). The CDR3 bases that were read are TGCAGTGCTAGAACCGGGACAGGGGGATCCTATGGC. Translated, it gives CSARTGTGGSYG. The full-length CDR3 reads as CSARTGTGGSYGYTF.